Reported below is one T cell receptor beta chain. This CDR3 is built from 13 residues. Germline CDR1 reads MDHEN; CDR2 reads SYDVKM. With 8 bases clipped from V and 5 bases from J, the junction kept 9 bases outside the gene matches. These data originate in a study of blood T cell repertoires in COVID-19. The overall study: PBMCs, B-cell-depleted T cells, or T cells provided the cDNA or gDNA that made up the material.

The method was immunoSEQ multiplex PCR; TCRdb's version includes in-frame clones alone and lacks a portion of them. The table records some 200,000 clones, less than 90% of them present only once. The receptor was isolated from a woman between 35 and 50 years old with acute or convalescent COVID-19. The V gene is TRBV28, the J gene TRBJ2-7; 7 nucleotides line up with TRBD1. The sample comprised peripheral blood. The CDR3, as DNA: TGTGCCAGCTCGCAGACAGGGCTCCACGAGCAGTACTTC. Its translation: CASSQTGLHEQYF.